This TCR beta chain was retrieved from a study of shared T cell receptors in the human thymus. Using immunoSEQ multiplex PCR, the repertoire was profiled, and TCRdb retains in-frame clones only, with some absent. This sample carries about 610,000 clones, 88% of them seen once, and the ten largest clones take approximately 0.01%. Germline-derived CDR1 and CDR2 are SGHDT and YYEEEE. This CDR3 is built from 13 residues. Trimming removed 5 bases from V and 2 bases from J, with 9 bases in between. These sequences were also reported in another study, on human thymus T cells. That source adds: Corrective heart surgery yielded the resections from which the thymus tissue came.

This TCR was recovered from a boy under three years old with a congenital heart defect. The sequenced sample consisted of thymocytes. J is TRBJ2-3 and V is TRBV5-6, with a weak D call TRBD1 (5 bases). CDR3 loop: CASSTGYTDTQYF. The CDR3 region has the DNA TGTGCCAGCAGTACAGGCTACACAGATACGCAGTATTTT.